The T cell receptor beta chain under discussion was sequenced for a study of T cell repertoires in cytomegalovirus infection. This clonotype came up many times. MiXCR, run by TCRdb on the reads, gives a single entry per CDR3 protein. This sample has about 260,000 distinct CDR3 sequences, with approximately 15% found just once. Trimming removed 3 bases from V and 4 bases from J, with 13 bases in between. The CDR3 loop spans 15 amino acids. Germline loops: CDR1 MGHDK, CDR2 SYGVNS. The sequencing sample was made of PBMCs. This receptor was identified in a human donor in good health (CMV status not recorded). Some clones in this sample may be carry-over from other donors' samples. The V call is TRBV25-1, the J call TRBJ2-1; D might be TRBD2 (5 bases). CDR3 sequence reads: CASSDPSREYNEQFF. In nucleotides, the CDR3 is TGTGCCAGCAGTGACCCTAGCAGAGAGTACAATGAGCAGTTCTTC.